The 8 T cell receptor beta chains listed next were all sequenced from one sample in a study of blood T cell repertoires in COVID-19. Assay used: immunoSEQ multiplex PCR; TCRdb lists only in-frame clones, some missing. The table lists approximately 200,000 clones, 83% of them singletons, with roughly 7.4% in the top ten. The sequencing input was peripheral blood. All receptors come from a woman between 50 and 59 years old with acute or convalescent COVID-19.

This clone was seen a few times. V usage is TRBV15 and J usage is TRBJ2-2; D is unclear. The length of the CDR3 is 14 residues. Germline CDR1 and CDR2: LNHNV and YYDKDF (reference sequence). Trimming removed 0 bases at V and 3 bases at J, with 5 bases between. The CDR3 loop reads CATSRDEYTGELFF. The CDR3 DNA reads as TGTGCCACCAGCAGAGATGAGTACACCGGGGAGCTGTTTTTT.

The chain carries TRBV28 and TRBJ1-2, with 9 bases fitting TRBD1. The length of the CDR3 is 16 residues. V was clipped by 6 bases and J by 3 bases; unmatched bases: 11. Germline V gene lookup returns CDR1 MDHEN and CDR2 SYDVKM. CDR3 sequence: CASSYRLWTGDYGYTF. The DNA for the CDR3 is TGTGCCAGCAGCTACAGGTTGTGGACAGGGGACTATGGCTACACCTTC.

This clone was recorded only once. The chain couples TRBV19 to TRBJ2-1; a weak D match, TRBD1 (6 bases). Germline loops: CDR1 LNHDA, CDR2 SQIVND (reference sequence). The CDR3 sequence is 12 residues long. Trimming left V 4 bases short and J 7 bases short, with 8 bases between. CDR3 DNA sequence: TGTGCCAGTAGTACCCAGGGGAATGAGCAGTTCTTC. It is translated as CASSTQGNEQFF.

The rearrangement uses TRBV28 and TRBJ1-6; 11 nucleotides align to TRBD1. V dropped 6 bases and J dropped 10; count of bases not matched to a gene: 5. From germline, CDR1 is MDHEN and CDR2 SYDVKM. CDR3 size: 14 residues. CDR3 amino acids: CASRWTGGGSPLHF. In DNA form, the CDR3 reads TGTGCCAGCAGATGGACAGGGGGCGGGTCACCCCTCCACTTT.

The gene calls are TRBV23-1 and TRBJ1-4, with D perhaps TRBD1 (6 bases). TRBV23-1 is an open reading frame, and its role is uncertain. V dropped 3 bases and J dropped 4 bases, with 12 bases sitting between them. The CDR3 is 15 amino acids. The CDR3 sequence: CASSQGAGDNEKLFF. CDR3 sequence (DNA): TGCGCCAGCAGTCAGGGGGCGGGGGATAATGAAAAACTGTTTTTT.

Here the CDR3 DNA reads TGTGCCAGCAGGGAGACAGGGGACGATCAGCCCCAGCATTTT. This gives the protein CASRETGDDQPQHF. The chain is built from TRBV6-5 and TRBJ1-5, with TRBD1 identical over 8 bases. This CDR3 region has 14 residues. Trimming at V came to 6 bases and at J to 5 bases, leaving 6 bases not matched to a gene. CDR1 and CDR2 (germline): MNHEY, SVGAGI.

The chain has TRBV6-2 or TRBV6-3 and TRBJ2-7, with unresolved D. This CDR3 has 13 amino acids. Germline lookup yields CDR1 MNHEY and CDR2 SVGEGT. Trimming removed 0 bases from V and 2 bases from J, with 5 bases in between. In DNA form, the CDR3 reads TGTGCCAGCAGTTACTCCACAGCCTACGAGCAGTACTTC. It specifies CASSYSTAYEQYF.

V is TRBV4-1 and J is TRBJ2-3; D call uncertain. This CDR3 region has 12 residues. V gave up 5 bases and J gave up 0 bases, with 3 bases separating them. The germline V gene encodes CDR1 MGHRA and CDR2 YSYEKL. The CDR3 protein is CASSGSTDTQYF. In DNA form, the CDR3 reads TGCGCCAGCAGCGGCAGCACAGATACGCAGTATTTT.